One sample yielded the 3 T cell receptor beta chains listed below, sequenced in a study of cytomegalovirus exposure and HLA in healthy donors. With 60 Vbeta and 13 Jbeta primers, the PCR was carried out. Clones were sequenced by immunoSEQ multiplex PCR, and TCRdb holds only the in-frame ones, with some missing. Here the sample spans roughly 67,000 clones, around 75% being singletons. Sequenced sample: PBMCs. All receptors come from a man between 60 and 70 years old in good health and CMV-seropositive.

V and J are TRBV19 and TRBJ2-7; 8 bases fit TRBD1. The CDR3 spans 15 residues. Germline assignment: CDR1 LNHDA and CDR2 SQIVND (reference sequence). V shed 5 bases and J 2 bases; nucleotides not matched to a gene: 8. CDR3 sequence: CASSLGTGPTYEQYF. The CDR3 DNA reads TGTGCCAGTAGTCTCGGGACAGGTCCTACCTACGAGCAGTACTTC.

This chain joins TRBV6-5 and TRBJ1-5; 9 nucleotides line up with TRBD1. The V gene's germline CDR1 is MNHEY and CDR2 SVGAGI. CDR3 length: 14 residues. The V and J ends lost 4 bases and 4 bases, in that order; junction bases with no gene match: 2. This chain's CDR3 is CASSSGTGNQPQHF. In DNA form, the CDR3 reads TGTGCCAGCAGTTCAGGGACAGGGAATCAGCCCCAGCATTTT.

V is TRBV6-4 and J is TRBJ2-6; 7 nucleotides match TRBD1. After removal of 8 bases from V and 0 bases from J, the junction contained 10 bases not matched to a gene. Germline lookup yields CDR1 MRHNA and CDR2 SNTAGT. The CDR3 is 17 residues long. The CDR3 region is CASSSGTDFSGANVLTF. DNA for the CDR3: TGTGCCAGCTCCTCCGGGACAGACTTCTCTGGGGCCAACGTCCTGACTTTC.